This passage covers 9 T cell receptor beta chains from one sample sequenced in a study of long-term antiretroviral therapy in people with HIV. Sequencing used immunoSEQ v3.0 at survey level. Some clones are missing from TCRdb's copy, which holds only in-frame ones; the method was immunoSEQ multiplex PCR. The sample yields 17,000 or so clones, around four fifths seen once. The source was unsorted PBMCs, collected just under 2.6 years before starting antiretroviral therapy. Receptors were obtained from a woman in her forties or fifties with HIV.

Sample share makes this clone medium-sized (0.01 to 0.1%). V usage is TRBV5-4 and J usage is TRBJ2-1, with 12 bases that match TRBD1. CDR1 is SGHNT and CDR2 is YYREEE in the germline V gene (reference sequence). After removal of 4 bases from V and 7 bases from J, the junction contained 6 bases not matched to a gene. This CDR3 is 15 amino acids long. The CDR3 bases are TGTGCCAGCAGCCCGGGGACAGGGGGCGGGAATGAGCAGTTCTTC. Residues: CASSPGTGGGNEQFF.

V and J are TRBV30 and TRBJ2-1; 12 bases are a match to TRBD2. The J segment lost 13 bases and the V segment lost 7 bases, leaving 11 bases of the junction unmatched. The length of the CDR3 is 13 residues. Germline values: CDR1 GTSNPN, CDR2 SVGIG (reference sequence). In DNA, the CDR3 is TGTGCCTCCCTAGCGGGGGGGCTTATGTACCAGTTCTTC. Protein: CASLAGGLMYQFF.

This clone was observed a handful of times. The chain combines TRBV19 with TRBJ2-7, with 7 positions matching TRBD1. V trimming: 0 bases; J trimming: 3 bases; junction bases outside the gene matches: 11. The CDR3 is made up of 17 amino acids. Germline-derived CDR1 and CDR2 are LNHDA and SQIVND (reference sequence). The CDR3 nucleotides read TGTGCCAGTAGTATAGACAGAGGGACAGATAAAGTCTACGAGCAGTACTTC. Protein product: CASSIDRGTDKVYEQYF.

This chain uses TRBV29-1 with TRBJ1-2; 10 bases are a match to TRBD1. Germline V lookup: CDR1 SQVTM, CDR2 ANQGSEA. The CDR3 covers 15 residues. Trimming at V came to 1 base and at J to 8 bases, leaving 10 bases not matched to a gene. CDR3 nucleotides: TGCAGCGTTGAAGCCGGGACAGGGGCCTCGGGCGGCTACACCTTC. Its protein product is CSVEAGTGASGGYTF.

This sequence joins TRBV6-6 and TRBJ1-1; D unclear. The CDR3 is made up of 15 amino acids. V lost 0 bases and J 1 base, leaving 9 bases between the germline ends. CDR1 is MNHNY, CDR2 SVGAGI, per germline (reference sequence). CDR3 DNA: TGTGCCAGCAGTTACTCTGGCCAGAAGAACACTGAAGCTTTCTTT. The encoded protein is CASSYSGQKNTEAFF.

The V gene is TRBV15, the J gene TRBJ1-6; TRBD1 is a possible D gene (5 bases). V was cut by 8 bases and J by 4 bases, with 21 bases left in between. The CDR3 is 17 residues long. The V gene's germline CDR1 is LNHNV and CDR2 YYDKDF (reference sequence). CDR3 DNA sequence: TGTGCCACCGAGGGACGGCCCCCCTCCTTATATAATTCACCCCTCCACTTT. Protein sequence: CATEGRPPSLYNSPLHF.

This clone has just a few counts. V usage is TRBV29-1 and J usage is TRBJ1-2, with D perhaps matching TRBD1 (5 bases). The germline CDR1 and CDR2 sequences are SQVTM and ANQGSEA. Trimming removed 4 bases from V and 5 bases from J, with 17 bases in between. The CDR3 has 14 residues. In nucleotides, the CDR3 is TGCAGCGTTGTGCGGGGGTCGAGCTATTATGGCTACACCTTC. It is translated as CSVVRGSSYYGYTF.

The V gene is TRBV6-5, the J gene TRBJ1-1; D remains unclear. CDR3 length: 13 residues. Germline CDR1 and CDR2: MNHEY and SVGAGI. Trimming took 5 bases from V and 0 from J, leaving 7 bases between them. The CDR3 is CASSPGMNTEAFF. The CDR3 DNA sequence: TGTGCCAGCAGTCCCGGCATGAACACTGAAGCTTTCTTT.

The chain couples TRBV7-2 to TRBJ2-7, with D unresolved. V lost 0 bases and J lost 6, with 6 bases in between. This CDR3 region has 12 residues. The V gene's germline CDR1 is SGHTA and CDR2 FQGNSA. The CDR3 coding sequence is TGTGCCAGCAGCTTAGCTTTCTCCGAGCAGTACGTC. Translation: CASSLAFSEQYV.